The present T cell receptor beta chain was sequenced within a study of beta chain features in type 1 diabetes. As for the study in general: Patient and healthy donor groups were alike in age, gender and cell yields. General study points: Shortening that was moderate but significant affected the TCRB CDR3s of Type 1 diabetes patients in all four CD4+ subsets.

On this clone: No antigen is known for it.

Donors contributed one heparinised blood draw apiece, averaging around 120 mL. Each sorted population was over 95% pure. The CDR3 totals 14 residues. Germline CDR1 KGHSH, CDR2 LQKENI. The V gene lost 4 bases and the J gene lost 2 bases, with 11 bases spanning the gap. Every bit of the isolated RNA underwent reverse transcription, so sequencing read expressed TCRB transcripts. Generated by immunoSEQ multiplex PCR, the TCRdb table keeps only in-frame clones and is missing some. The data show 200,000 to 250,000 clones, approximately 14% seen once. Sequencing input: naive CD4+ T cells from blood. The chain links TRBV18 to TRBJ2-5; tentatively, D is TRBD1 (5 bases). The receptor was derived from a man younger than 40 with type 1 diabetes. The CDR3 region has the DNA TGTGCCAGCTCACAGGTGGACAAGCAAGAGACCCAGTACTTC. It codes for CASSQVDKQETQYF.